The present TCR beta chain was sequenced within a study of PD-1 blockade in classical Hodgkin lymphoma. Study results and caveats: Whereas CD4+ TCR diversity had risen significantly by C4D1, CD8+ TCR diversity had not.

The CDR3 spans 13 residues. Trimming took off 6 bases at V and 2 bases at J, with 11 bases between the two ends. The germline gives CDR1 MDHEN, CDR2 SYDVKM. This table comes from immunoSEQ multiplex PCR, and its TCRdb copy is limited to in-frame clones, with some not included. The data show 2,500 or so clones, almost 70% seen once. Sample time point: cycle 4 day 1 (C4D1), after five to seven weeks of nivolumab. Exposure to brentuximab vedotin varied, and each patient had relapsed following autologous stem cell transplantation. Isolated CD8+ T cells were derived from thawed PBMCs through magnetic negative selection. With regard to this clone: What it recognizes is unknown.

The V gene is TRBV28, the J gene TRBJ2-7; D is undetermined. The clonotype was recovered from a human donor with classical Hodgkin lymphoma. Specimen: CD8+ T cells from blood, collected before the fourth cycle of nivolumab. The CDR3 is CASSLPAAYEQYF. Here the CDR3 DNA reads TGTGCCAGCAGCCTCCCGGCAGCCTACGAGCAGTACTTC.